The sequence of this TCR beta chain was determined in a study of shared clonotypes between healthy human individuals. Overall study context: Three plates were used per donor for CD4 naive, three for CD4 memory, two for CD8 naive and one for CD8 memory.

The authors ran the assay at deep level. The method was immunoSEQ multiplex PCR; TCRdb's version includes in-frame clones alone and lacks a portion of them. Among 230,000 or so clones listed, over 60% were seen once. There are 14 residues in the CDR3. Germline V gene sequence: CDR1 LNHNV, CDR2 YYDKDF (reference sequence). The germline V and J ends were trimmed by 0 bases and 7 bases, with 12 bases remaining between them. This rearrangement joins TRBV15 to TRBJ1-1; D not certain. This clonotype was obtained from a man aged 30 to 39 in good health. Specimen: memory CD4+ T cells sorted from blood. Subset given: CD45RA-negative fraction. The CDR3 here is CATSRDLVGLEAFF. As DNA, the CDR3 is TGTGCCACCAGCAGAGATCTTGTTGGACTTGAAGCTTTCTTT.